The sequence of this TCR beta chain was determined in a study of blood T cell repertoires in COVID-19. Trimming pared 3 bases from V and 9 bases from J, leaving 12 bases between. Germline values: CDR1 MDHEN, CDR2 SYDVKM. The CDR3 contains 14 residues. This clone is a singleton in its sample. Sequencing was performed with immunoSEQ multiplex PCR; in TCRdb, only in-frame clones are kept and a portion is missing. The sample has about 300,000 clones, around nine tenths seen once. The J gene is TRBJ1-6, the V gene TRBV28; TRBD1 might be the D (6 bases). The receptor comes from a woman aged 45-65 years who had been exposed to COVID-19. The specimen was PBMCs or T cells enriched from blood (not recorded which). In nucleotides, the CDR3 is TGTGCCAGCAGTTTTCAAGGGGGGGGTTCACCCCTCCACTTT. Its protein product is CASSFQGGGSPLHF.